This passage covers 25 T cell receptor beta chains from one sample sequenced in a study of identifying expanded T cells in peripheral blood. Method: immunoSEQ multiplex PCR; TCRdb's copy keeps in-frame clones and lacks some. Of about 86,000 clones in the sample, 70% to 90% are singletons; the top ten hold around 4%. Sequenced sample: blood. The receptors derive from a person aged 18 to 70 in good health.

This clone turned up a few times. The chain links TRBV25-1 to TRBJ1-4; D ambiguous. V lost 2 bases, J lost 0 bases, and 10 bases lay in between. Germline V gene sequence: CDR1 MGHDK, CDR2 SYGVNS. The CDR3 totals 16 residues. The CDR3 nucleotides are TGTGCCAGCAGTGAAGGCAGGCTCTCAACTAATGAAAAACTGTTTTTT. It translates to CASSEGRLSTNEKLFF.

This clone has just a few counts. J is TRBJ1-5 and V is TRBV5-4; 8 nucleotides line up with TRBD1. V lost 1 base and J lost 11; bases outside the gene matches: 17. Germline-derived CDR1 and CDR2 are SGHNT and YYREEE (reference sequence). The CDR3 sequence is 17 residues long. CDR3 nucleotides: TGTGCCAGCAGCTTGCTGCCAGGGGGCAAGGAGCTTTCGGCCCAGCATTTT. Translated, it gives CASSLLPGGKELSAQHF.

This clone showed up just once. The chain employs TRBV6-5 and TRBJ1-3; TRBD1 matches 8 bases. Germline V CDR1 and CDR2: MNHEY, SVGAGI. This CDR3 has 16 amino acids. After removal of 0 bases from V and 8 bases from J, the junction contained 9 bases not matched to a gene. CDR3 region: CASSYSPTPGQDTIYF. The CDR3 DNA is TGTGCCAGCAGTTACTCGCCCACTCCGGGACAGGACACCATATATTTT.

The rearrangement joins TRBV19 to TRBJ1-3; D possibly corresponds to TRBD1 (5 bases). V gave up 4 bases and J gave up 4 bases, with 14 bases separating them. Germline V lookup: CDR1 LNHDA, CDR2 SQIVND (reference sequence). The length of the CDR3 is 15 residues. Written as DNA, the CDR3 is TGTGCCAGTAGTACTCAGGGTCGGAAAGGAAACACCATATATTTT. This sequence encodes CASSTQGRKGNTIYF.

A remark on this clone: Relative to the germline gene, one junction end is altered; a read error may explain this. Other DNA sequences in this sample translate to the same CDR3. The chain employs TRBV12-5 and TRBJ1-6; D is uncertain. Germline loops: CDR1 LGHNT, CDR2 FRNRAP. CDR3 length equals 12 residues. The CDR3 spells CASGLGYQPLHF. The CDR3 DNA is TGCGCTAGTGGTTTGGGGTATCAACCCCTCCACTTT.

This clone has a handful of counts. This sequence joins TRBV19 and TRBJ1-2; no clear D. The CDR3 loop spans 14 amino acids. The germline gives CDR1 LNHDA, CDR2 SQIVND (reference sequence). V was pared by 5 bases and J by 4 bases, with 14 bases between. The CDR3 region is CASSSADGFYGYTF. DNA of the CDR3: TGTGCCAGTAGTTCCGCCGACGGGTTCTATGGCTACACCTTC. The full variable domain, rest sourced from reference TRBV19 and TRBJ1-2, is DGGITQSPKYLFRKEGQNVTLSCEQNLNHDAMYWYRQDPGQGLRLIYYSQIVNDFQKGDIAEGYSVSREKKESFPLTVTSAQKNPTAFYLCASSSADGFYGYTFGSGTRLTVV.

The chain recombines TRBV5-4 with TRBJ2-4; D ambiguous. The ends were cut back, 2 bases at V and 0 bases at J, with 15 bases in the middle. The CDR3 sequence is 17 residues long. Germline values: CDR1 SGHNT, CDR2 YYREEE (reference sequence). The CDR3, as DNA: TGTGCCAGCAGCTTCCAAGTTAGCCGGTTAGCCAAAAACATTCAGTACTTC. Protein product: CASSFQVSRLAKNIQYF.

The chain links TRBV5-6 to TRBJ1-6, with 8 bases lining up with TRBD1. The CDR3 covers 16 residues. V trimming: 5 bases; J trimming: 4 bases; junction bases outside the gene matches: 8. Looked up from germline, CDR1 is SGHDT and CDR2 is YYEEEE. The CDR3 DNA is TGTGCCAGCAGAAAAGGAGGACAGGGATATAATTCACCCCTCCACTTT. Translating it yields CASRKGGQGYNSPLHF.

Here the CDR3 reads CASSPGTFSYEQYF. CDR3 in DNA: TGTGCCAGCTCACCAGGGACCTTCTCCTACGAGCAGTACTTC. The V gene is TRBV18, the J gene TRBJ2-7; D possibly uses TRBD1 or TRBD2 (5 bases each). The V gene lost 2 bases and the J gene lost 0 bases, with 8 bases spanning the gap. CDR1 and CDR2 from the germline V gene are KGHSH and LQKENI. This CDR3 contains 14 residues.

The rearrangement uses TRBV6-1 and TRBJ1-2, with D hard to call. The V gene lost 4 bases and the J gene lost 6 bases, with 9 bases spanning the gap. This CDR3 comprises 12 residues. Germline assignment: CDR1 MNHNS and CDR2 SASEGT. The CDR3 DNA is TGTGCCAGCAGTGCCCCGAGCCATGGCTACACCTTC. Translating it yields CASSAPSHGYTF.

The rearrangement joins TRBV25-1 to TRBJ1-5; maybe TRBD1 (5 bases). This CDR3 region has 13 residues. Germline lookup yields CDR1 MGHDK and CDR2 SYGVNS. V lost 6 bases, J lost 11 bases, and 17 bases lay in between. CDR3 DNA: TGTGCCAGCAGCTCCCAGGGATCGATGGCCCAGCATTTT. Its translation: CASSSQGSMAQHF.

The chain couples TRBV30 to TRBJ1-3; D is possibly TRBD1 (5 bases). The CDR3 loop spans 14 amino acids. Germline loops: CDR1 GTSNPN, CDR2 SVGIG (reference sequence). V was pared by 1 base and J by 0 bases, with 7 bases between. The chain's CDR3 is CAWSEGLSGNTIYF. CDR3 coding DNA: TGTGCCTGGAGTGAGGGGCTCTCTGGAAACACCATATATTTT.

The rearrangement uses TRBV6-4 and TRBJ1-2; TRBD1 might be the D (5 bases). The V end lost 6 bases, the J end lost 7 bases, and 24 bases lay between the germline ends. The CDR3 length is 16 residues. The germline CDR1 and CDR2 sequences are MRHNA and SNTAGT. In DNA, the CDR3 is TGTGCCAGCAGCCGAGACCCGGGACTTAATAAGGGTGGCTACACCTTC. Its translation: CASSRDPGLNKGGYTF.

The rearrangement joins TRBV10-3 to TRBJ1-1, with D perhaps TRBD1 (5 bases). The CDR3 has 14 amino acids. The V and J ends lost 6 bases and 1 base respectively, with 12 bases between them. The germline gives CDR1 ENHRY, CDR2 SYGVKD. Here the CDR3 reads CAISWGRENTEAFF. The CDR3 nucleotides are TGTGCCATCAGCTGGGGACGGGAGAACACTGAAGCTTTCTTT.

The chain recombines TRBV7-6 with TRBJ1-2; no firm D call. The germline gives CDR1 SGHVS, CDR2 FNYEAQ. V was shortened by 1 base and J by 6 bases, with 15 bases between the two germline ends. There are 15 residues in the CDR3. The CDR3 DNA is TGTGCCAGCAGCTTAGGCGTCAGTAGCGGGGATGGCTACACCTTC. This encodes CASSLGVSSGDGYTF.

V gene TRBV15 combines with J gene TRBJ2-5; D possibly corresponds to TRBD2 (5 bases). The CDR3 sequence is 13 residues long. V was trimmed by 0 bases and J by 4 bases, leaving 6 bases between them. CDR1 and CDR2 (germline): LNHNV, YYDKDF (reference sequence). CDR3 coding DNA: TGTGCCACCAGCAGAGATCGGGGAGAGACCCAGTACTTC. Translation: CATSRDRGETQYF.

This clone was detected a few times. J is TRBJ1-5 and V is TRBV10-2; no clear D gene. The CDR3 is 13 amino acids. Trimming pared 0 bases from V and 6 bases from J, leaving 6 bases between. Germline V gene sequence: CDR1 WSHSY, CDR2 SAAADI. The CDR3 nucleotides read TGCGCCAGCAGTGAGTCGTGGGTTCAGCCCCAGCATTTT. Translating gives CASSESWVQPQHF.

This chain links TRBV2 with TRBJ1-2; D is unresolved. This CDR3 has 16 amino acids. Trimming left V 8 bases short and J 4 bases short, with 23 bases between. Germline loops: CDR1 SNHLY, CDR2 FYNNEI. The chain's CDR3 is CASFGYGDHKRYGYTF. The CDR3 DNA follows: TGTGCCAGCTTTGGGTACGGAGACCACAAACGCTATGGCTACACCTTC.

The CDR3 spells CASSGSAEQPQHF. The CDR3 region has the DNA TGTGCCAGTTCCGGGAGCGCGGAACAGCCCCAGCATTTT. The chain uses TRBV19 and TRBJ1-5; D ambiguous. Germline loops: CDR1 LNHDA, CDR2 SQIVND (reference sequence). The V end was cut by 8 bases, the J end by 7 bases, with 15 bases between. The CDR3 contains 13 residues.

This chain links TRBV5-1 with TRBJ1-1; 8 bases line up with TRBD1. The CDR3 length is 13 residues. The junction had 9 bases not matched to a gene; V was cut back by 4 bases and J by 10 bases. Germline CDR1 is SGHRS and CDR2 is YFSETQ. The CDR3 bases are TGCGCCAGCAGCGAACAGGGGGGCTCAGGAGCTTTCTTT. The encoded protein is CASSEQGGSGAFF.

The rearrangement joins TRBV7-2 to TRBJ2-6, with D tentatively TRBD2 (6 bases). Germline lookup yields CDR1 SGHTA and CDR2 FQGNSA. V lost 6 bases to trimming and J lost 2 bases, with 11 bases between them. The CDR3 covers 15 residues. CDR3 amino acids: CASRSGGAGANVLTF. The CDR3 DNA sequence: TGTGCCAGCAGGTCTGGCGGGGCTGGGGCCAACGTCCTGACTTTC. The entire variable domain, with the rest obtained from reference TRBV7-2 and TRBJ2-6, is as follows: GAGVSQSPSNKVTEKGKDVELRCDPISGHTALYWYRQSLGQGLEFLIYFQGNSAPDKSGLPSDRFSAERTGGSVSTLTIQRTQQEDSAVYLCASRSGGAGANVLTFGAGSRLTVL.

The CDR3 sequence is CASSQVRTGVMGAFF. The DNA for the CDR3 is TGTGCCAGCAGCCAAGTACGGACAGGGGTGATGGGTGCTTTCTTT. The rearrangement joins TRBV14 to TRBJ1-1; TRBD1 matches 9 bases. The junction had 11 bases not matched to a gene; V was cut back by 1 base and J by 11 bases. The CDR3 is 15 amino acids. Germline CDR1 and CDR2: SGHDN and FVKESK.

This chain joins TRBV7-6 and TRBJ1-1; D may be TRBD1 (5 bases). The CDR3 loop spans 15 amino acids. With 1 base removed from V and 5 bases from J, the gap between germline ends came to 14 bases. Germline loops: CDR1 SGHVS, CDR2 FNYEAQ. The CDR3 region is CASSLEGQGRTEAFF. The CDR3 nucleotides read TGTGCCAGCAGCTTAGAGGGTCAGGGTAGAACTGAAGCTTTCTTT.

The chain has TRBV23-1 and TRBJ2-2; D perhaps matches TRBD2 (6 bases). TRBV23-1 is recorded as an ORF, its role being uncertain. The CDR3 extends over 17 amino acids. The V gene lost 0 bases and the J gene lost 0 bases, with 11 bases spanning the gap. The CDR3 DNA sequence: TGCGCCAGCAGTCAATCGCCGCGGGGATCGAACACCGGGGAGCTGTTTTTT. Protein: CASSQSPRGSNTGELFF.

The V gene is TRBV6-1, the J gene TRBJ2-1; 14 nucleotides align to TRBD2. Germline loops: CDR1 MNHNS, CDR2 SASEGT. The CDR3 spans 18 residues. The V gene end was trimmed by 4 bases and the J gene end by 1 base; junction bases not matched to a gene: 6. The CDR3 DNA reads TGTGCCAGCAGTGGACTAGCGGGGGGGGTACGATCCTACAATGAGCAGTTCTTC. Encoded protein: CASSGLAGGVRSYNEQFF.